The 22 T cell receptor beta chains listed next were all sequenced from one sample in a study of blood T cells in healthy people across ages. PCR was performed a second time for about 7 to 11 cycles using a sample-barcoded 5' primer and a J-beta primer mix. Using its own MiXCR run on the 5' RACE reads, TCRdb lists one record per CDR3 protein. The table shows about 380,000 distinct CDR3 sequences, with 45% to 60% occurring only once. Sequenced input: blood. The receptors come from a man aged 55 to 70 in good health.

This clonotype has at least ten counts. A read error may account for a junction end that differs from germline. The CDR3 bases are TGTGCCAGCAGCCTAGCGGGTGCCTACAATGAGCAGTTCTTC. It encodes CASSLAGAYNEQFF. The chain links TRBV7-9 to TRBJ2-1; TRBD2 matches at 8 bases. There are 14 residues in the CDR3. CDR1 is SEHNR, CDR2 FQNEAQ, per germline (reference sequence). Complete variable domain (other parts from reference TRBV7-9 and TRBJ2-1): DTGVSQNPRHKITKRGQNVTFRCDPISEHNRLYWYRQTLGQGPEFLTYFQNEAQLEKSRLLSDRFSAERPKGSFSTLEIQRTEQGDSAMYLCASSLAGAYNEQFFGPGTRLTVL.

The V call is TRBV5-1, the J call TRBJ2-3; 8 bases align to TRBD2. CDR1 and CDR2 from the germline V gene are SGHRS and YFSETQ. The length of the CDR3 is 18 residues. V was clipped by 4 bases and J by 5 bases; unmatched bases: 18. The CDR3 DNA is TGCGCCAGCAGCCTCGAGGGACTCGAAGCGGGGGAGAGAGATACGCAGTATTTT. Its protein product is CASSLEGLEAGERDTQYF.

V is TRBV9 and J is TRBJ2-4; a weak D match, TRBD2 (5 bases). The CDR3 consists of 16 residues. Germline V gene data show CDR1 as SGDLS and CDR2 as YYNGEE. V shed 3 bases and J shed 3 bases, with 16 bases lying between them. As DNA, the CDR3 is TGTGCCAGCAGCGCGGAGGCATCCGTGGTCAAAAACATTCAGTACTTC. The encoded protein is CASSAEASVVKNIQYF.

This sequence joins TRBV10-2 and TRBJ2-6; TRBD1 or TRBD2 may be the D gene (5 bases each). Germline-derived CDR1 and CDR2 are WSHSY and SAAADI. With 10 bases removed from V and 4 bases from J, the gap between germline ends came to 14 bases. The CDR3 spans 14 residues. The CDR3 here is CATLGAEGANVLTF. Here the CDR3 DNA reads TGCGCCACCCTCGGGGCGGAGGGGGCCAACGTCCTGACTTTC.

CDR3 in DNA: TGTGCCAGCGTCCCCTCACAGGGGGCCTACGAGCAGTACTTC. This sequence encodes CASVPSQGAYEQYF. This rearrangement joins TRBV28 to TRBJ2-7; TRBD1 aligns across 8 bases. Germline lookup yields CDR1 MDHEN and CDR2 SYDVKM. Trimming at V came to 8 bases and at J to 2 bases, leaving 8 bases not matched to a gene. This CDR3 is 14 amino acids long.

The chain joins TRBV27 to TRBJ2-3; 10 nucleotides align to TRBD2. Germline-derived CDR1 and CDR2 are MNHEY and SMNVEV (reference sequence). V gave up 6 bases and J gave up 7 bases; unmatched junction bases: 4. CDR3 size: 13 residues. The CDR3 sequence: CASRLAGTHTQYF. The CDR3 DNA sequence: TGTGCCAGCAGACTAGCGGGAACCCATACGCAGTATTTT.

In this sample, this clonotype turned up a few times. V and J are TRBV5-1 and TRBJ2-5, with 8 bases matching TRBD1. With V trimmed by 3 bases and J by 4 bases, 5 bases remained unmatched. Germline V gene data show CDR1 as SGHRS and CDR2 as YFSETQ. The CDR3 is 14 residues long. CDR3 in DNA: TGCGCCAGCAGCTCGCCGGGACAGGTAGAGACCCAGTACTTC. Its protein product is CASSSPGQVETQYF.

The chain links TRBV11-2 to TRBJ2-5, with no clear D. Germline V gene lookup returns CDR1 SGHAT and CDR2 FQNNGV. Trimming stripped 1 base from V and 11 bases from J, with 20 bases between. This CDR3 contains 15 residues. The CDR3: CASSLVGLAGDEQYF. The CDR3 DNA reads TGTGCCAGCAGCTTAGTCGGCTTAGCTGGCGATGAGCAGTACTTC.

The V call is TRBV12-5, the J call TRBJ1-2; D is ambiguous. The V and J ends lost 6 bases and 3 bases respectively, with 23 bases between them. Germline-derived CDR1 and CDR2 are LGHNT and FRNRAP. This CDR3 comprises 17 residues. The CDR3 here is CASGRNPPSMDDYGYTF. The CDR3 region has the DNA TGTGCTAGTGGCCGGAACCCTCCCAGTATGGACGACTATGGCTACACCTTC.

The V call is TRBV20-1, the J call TRBJ2-5, with TRBD2 matching over 11 bases. The CDR3 is 16 amino acids. V gave up 0 bases and J gave up 2 bases; unmatched junction bases: 5. Germline V lookup: CDR1 DFQATT, CDR2 SNEGSKA (reference sequence). The CDR3 region has the DNA TGCAGTGCTAGAGATCCGCTAGCGGGGGGACAAGAGACCCAGTACTTC. It is translated as CSARDPLAGGQETQYF.

V and J are TRBV4-2 and TRBJ2-5; weak D call: TRBD2 (6 bases). The CDR3 extends over 15 amino acids. The germline V gene encodes CDR1 LGHNA and CDR2 YNFKEQ. Trimming shortened V by 1 base and J by 9 bases, and 18 bases separated the two germline ends. CDR3 DNA sequence: TGTGCCAGCAGCCAAGGCGTCGGGACCCCGGGGGCCCAGTACTTC. Amino acids: CASSQGVGTPGAQYF.

The genes are TRBV24-1 and TRBJ2-1, with 9 bases lining up with TRBD2. V gave up 4 bases and J gave up 9 bases; unmatched junction bases: 12. CDR1 KGHDR and CDR2 SFDVKD come from the germline V gene. CDR3 size: 16 residues. In nucleotides, the CDR3 is TGTGCCACCAGTGACCCGATAGCGGGAGCCGCCGGTGAGCAGTTCTTC. Its protein is CATSDPIAGAAGEQFF.

The chain has TRBV29-1 and TRBJ2-3; D might be TRBD2 (6 bases). CDR1 is SQVTM and CDR2 is ANQGSEA in the germline V gene. The CDR3 contains 15 residues. V dropped 4 bases and J dropped 2 bases, with 16 bases sitting between them. For the CDR3, the DNA is TGCAGCGTTGGTGGCGGGGACCGTCTCACAGATACGCAGTATTTT. Translated: CSVGGGDRLTDTQYF.

The chain uses TRBV3-1 and TRBJ2-1, with TRBD1 as a possible D gene (5 bases). V lost 6 bases to trimming and J lost 0 bases, with 12 bases between them. The CDR3 is made up of 15 amino acids. CDR1 and CDR2 from the germline V gene are LGHDT and YNNKEL (reference sequence). CDR3 amino acids: CASSAQGSSYNEQFF. CDR3 sequence (DNA): TGTGCCAGCAGTGCTCAGGGCAGCTCCTACAATGAGCAGTTCTTC.

The genes are TRBV7-9 and TRBJ2-5; D ambiguous. The CDR3 contains 13 residues. Germline CDR1 reads SEHNR; CDR2 reads FQNEAQ (reference sequence). Deletions cut 6 bases from V and 13 bases from J, with 21 bases between. CDR3 nucleotides: TGTGCCAGCAGTTACGGGTCGAGCAGACAACTGTACTTC. Its protein is CASSYGSSRQLYF.

The chain joins TRBV2 to TRBJ2-7; TRBD2 matches 9 bases. This CDR3 is 14 amino acids long. V dropped 4 bases and J dropped 2; count of bases not matched to a gene: 3. Per germline, CDR1 SNHLY and CDR2 FYNNEI. The CDR3 region is CASSGLAGTYEQYF. The CDR3 DNA is TGTGCCAGCAGTGGTCTAGCGGGAACCTACGAGCAGTACTTC.

Note on this clonotype: A single base separates this from a much larger clone, so it may be a read error. The conserved phenylalanine or tryptophan normally closing the CDR3 is absent here, so this likely arose from a read error. This chain links TRBV29-1 with TRBJ2-5, with D tentatively TRBD2 (5 bases). The CDR3 contains 15 residues. Germline CDR1 and CDR2: SQVTM and ANQGSEA. The V gene lost 0 bases and the J gene lost 5 bases, with 16 bases spanning the gap. CDR3 nucleotides: TGCAGCGTTGAAGATCAGGACTGGGGAAGGGAGACCCAGTACTTG. It yields the protein CSVEDQDWGRETQYL.

The V gene is TRBV20-1, the J gene TRBJ2-7; tentative D call: TRBD2 (5 bases). This CDR3 contains 16 residues. V lost 6 bases and J lost 7, with 28 bases in between. Germline CDR1 reads DFQATT; CDR2 reads SNEGSKA (reference sequence). The CDR3 DNA reads as TGCAGTGCAACCAGTCAGGACGCGGAGGCGCTCAATGAGCAGTACTTC. Protein product: CSATSQDAEALNEQYF.

The DNA for the CDR3 is TGTGCCAGCAGCTTAGGAACGGCCAGAGGCAATGAGCAGTTCTTC. The encoded protein is CASSLGTARGNEQFF. The gene calls are TRBV7-2 and TRBJ2-1; D call uncertain. The CDR3 is made up of 15 amino acids. V lost 1 base to trimming and J lost 6 bases, with 13 bases between them. CDR1 SGHTA and CDR2 FQGNSA come from the germline V gene.

Regarding this clonotype: A junction end diverges from the germline sequence, so it may reflect a read error. The chain has TRBV20-1 and TRBJ2-1, with 11 bases fitting TRBD1. In germline, CDR1 is DFQATT, CDR2 SNEGSKA (reference sequence). This CDR3 contains 13 residues. The CDR3 here is CSAEGQGVSRGVF. The CDR3, as DNA: TGCAGTGCCGAGGGACAGGGGGTGTCACGGGGGGTCTTC.

V is TRBV10-2 and J is TRBJ2-7; D not certain. Trimming cost V 4 bases and J 2 bases, with 12 bases left between them. The CDR3 totals 14 residues. Germline lookup yields CDR1 WSHSY and CDR2 SAAADI. In DNA, the CDR3 is TGCGCCAGCAGTGTCGGCAGCCTGACCTACGAGCAGTACTTC. This translates into CASSVGSLTYEQYF.

V and J are TRBV12-3 or TRBV12-4 and TRBJ2-1, with D possibly matching TRBD2 (6 bases). V lost 1 base to trimming and J lost 7 bases, with 17 bases between them. The CDR3 contains 16 residues. This chain's CDR3 is CASSLVLALKGNEQFF. In DNA form, the CDR3 reads TGTGCCAGCAGTTTAGTACTAGCCCTTAAGGGGAATGAGCAGTTCTTC.